The 14 T cell receptor beta chains below all came from one sample that was sequenced in a study of long-term antiretroviral therapy in people with HIV. Researchers ran immunoSEQ v3.0 at survey level. Profiled with immunoSEQ multiplex PCR; TCRdb holds only in-frame clones, not every one. The sample consists of about 48,000 clones, around 84% of them appearing once. The sequences come from unsorted PBMCs, collected 0.8 years after starting antiretroviral therapy. The receptors were sampled from a young woman with HIV.

This clone has a single count. This chain uses TRBV15 with TRBJ1-4; the D is unclear. This CDR3 contains 13 residues. The V gene's germline CDR1 is LNHNV and CDR2 YYDKDF (reference sequence). Trimming stripped 0 bases from V and 11 bases from J, with 10 bases between. This CDR3 is CATSRDRTSKLFF. CDR3 in DNA: TGTGCCACCAGCAGAGATCGAACATCTAAACTGTTTTTT.

The rearrangement uses TRBV19 and TRBJ2-5, with D perhaps matching TRBD2 (6 bases). V lost 5 bases and J 2 bases, leaving 15 bases between the germline ends. The CDR3 sequence is 15 residues long. CDR1 LNHDA and CDR2 SQIVND come from the germline V gene (reference sequence). The CDR3 loop reads CASSPGPGRQETQYF. CDR3 DNA sequence: TGTGCCAGTAGTCCTGGCCCGGGGAGGCAAGAGACCCAGTACTTC.

A few counts support this clone. V usage is TRBV9 and J usage is TRBJ2-7; 7 nucleotides agree with TRBD1. The CDR3 is made up of 15 amino acids. The V gene end was trimmed by 5 bases and the J gene end by 0 bases; junction bases not matched to a gene: 8. Germline V gene data show CDR1 as SGDLS and CDR2 as YYNGEE. CDR3 in amino acids: CASSPHGTASYEQYF. CDR3 sequence (DNA): TGTGCCAGCAGTCCTCACGGGACAGCCTCCTACGAGCAGTACTTC. Using reference TRBV9 and TRBJ2-7 for the parts outside the CDR3, the full variable domain is DSGVTQTPKHLITATGQRVTLRCSPRSGDLSVYWYQQSLDQGLQFLIQYYNGEERAKGNILERFSAQQFPDLHSELNLSSLELGDSALYFCASSPHGTASYEQYFGPGTRLTVT.

This clone showed up just once. The rearrangement uses TRBV5-1 and TRBJ2-5; 7 positions agree with TRBD2. V shed 0 bases, J shed 2 bases, and the junction held 7 bases outside the gene matches. Germline V lookup: CDR1 SGHRS, CDR2 YFSETQ. The CDR3 totals 16 residues. The CDR3: CASSLAGLAAQETQYF. Here the CDR3 DNA reads TGCGCCAGCAGCTTGGCCGGTCTAGCGGCACAAGAGACCCAGTACTTC.

The genes are TRBV7-2 and TRBJ1-2; possible D gene TRBD1, 5 bases. V was pared by 3 bases and J by 0 bases, with 14 bases between. From germline, CDR1 is SGHTA and CDR2 FQGNSA. This CDR3 has 16 amino acids. The CDR3 sequence is CASSFGAAPSNYGYTF. DNA of the CDR3: TGTGCCAGCAGCTTTGGGGCAGCTCCTTCTAACTATGGCTACACCTTC.

The V gene is TRBV19, the J gene TRBJ1-2, with 7 bases identical to TRBD1. Germline V gene sequence: CDR1 LNHDA, CDR2 SQIVND (reference sequence). The trim removed 3 bases at V and 9 bases at J, leaving 4 bases unmatched. CDR3 length equals 12 residues. DNA for the CDR3: TGTGCCAGTAGTATCGCAGGGGGGAGCTACACCTTC. Residues: CASSIAGGSYTF.

This chain connects TRBV10-3 to TRBJ1-3; no definite D call. CDR3 length equals 12 residues. Between the trimmed V and J ends, which lost 5 bases and 4 bases, there was a span of 6 bases. Germline assignment: CDR1 ENHRY and CDR2 SYGVKD. As DNA, the CDR3 is TGTGCCATCAGTCCCGAGGGAAACACCATATATTTT. Translating gives CAISPEGNTIYF.

The J gene is TRBJ2-7, the V gene TRBV20-1; D is uncertain. The V end was cut by 7 bases, the J end by 3 bases, with 10 bases between. CDR1 DFQATT and CDR2 SNEGSKA come from the germline V gene (reference sequence). This CDR3 contains 11 residues. CDR3: CSVHKDYEQYF. The DNA for the CDR3 is TGCAGTGTCCACAAGGACTACGAGCAGTACTTC.

J is TRBJ1-1 and V is TRBV27, with D perhaps matching TRBD1 (6 bases). Germline CDR1 is MNHEY and CDR2 is SMNVEV (reference sequence). Trimming shortened V by 0 bases and J by 2 bases, and 16 bases separated the two germline ends. The CDR3 length is 17 residues. CDR3 in DNA: TGTGCCAGCAGTTTATCGTCCCAGGGGAGGTTAAACACTGAAGCTTTCTTT. Amino acids: CASSLSSQGRLNTEAFF.

The CDR3 loop is CASSQEQGYRTGELFF. The CDR3 coding sequence is TGCGCCAGCAGCCAAGAACAAGGGTACAGGACCGGGGAGCTGTTTTTT. The V call is TRBV4-3, the J call TRBJ2-2; a possible D gene is TRBD1 (5 bases). The CDR3 totals 16 residues. Germline V CDR1 and CDR2: LGHNA, YSLEER. Trimming cost V 0 bases and J 5 bases, with 13 bases left between them.

The rearrangement joins TRBV5-6 to TRBJ2-7; D may correspond to TRBD1 or TRBD2 (5 bases each). CDR3 size: 13 residues. Germline V gene sequence: CDR1 SGHDT, CDR2 YYEEEE. Trimming removed 1 base at V and 6 bases at J, with 11 bases between. The CDR3 region is CASSLRGAVEQYF. The CDR3 nucleotides read TGTGCCAGCAGCTTGCGAGGGGCGGTCGAGCAGTACTTC.

The genes are TRBV4-1 and TRBJ2-3, with D unresolved. Trimming left V 10 bases short and J 2 bases short, with 19 bases between. Germline V gene lookup returns CDR1 MGHRA and CDR2 YSYEKL. This CDR3 region has 15 residues. In nucleotides, the CDR3 is TGCGCCACCGATATTTCACCTCCTTTCACAGATACGCAGTATTTT. This codes for CATDISPPFTDTQYF.

The J gene is TRBJ2-7, the V gene TRBV7-8, with TRBD2 identical over 9 bases. The germline gives CDR1 SGHVS, CDR2 FQNEAQ. The CDR3 consists of 14 residues. The J segment lost 2 bases and the V segment lost 4 bases, leaving 3 bases of the junction unmatched. CDR3 protein: CASSSRTSAYEQYF. CDR3 DNA sequence: TGTGCCAGCAGCTCGCGGACTAGCGCCTACGAGCAGTACTTC.

This clone was seen only once. The J gene is TRBJ2-5, the V gene TRBV27; tentatively, D is TRBD1 (5 bases). Looked up from germline, CDR1 is MNHEY and CDR2 is SMNVEV (reference sequence). V lost 10 bases, J lost 3 bases, and 15 bases lay in between. The CDR3 totals 13 residues. The CDR3 loop is CATGPQGEETQYF. CDR3 nucleotide sequence: TGTGCCACTGGGCCCCAGGGTGAAGAGACCCAGTACTTC.